A selection of T cell receptor beta chains follows, all from one sample in a study of blood T cell repertoires in COVID-19. Clones were read by immunoSEQ multiplex PCR, and TCRdb kept only the in-frame ones, dropping some. The table records roughly 250,000 clones, 65% to 85% of them present only once. The sample taken for sequencing was peripheral blood. These receptors were obtained from a woman aged 40 to 50 with active or convalescent COVID-19. The CDR3 runs from the conserved cysteine through the conserved F or W. Fields, in order: V gene, CDR3 protein.

TRBV9 CASSVGAGTASGNTIYF
TRBV7-2 CASSLVTKSNQPQHF
TRBV18 CASSPRAGGKTEAFF
TRBV3-1/TRBV3-2 CASSPRDRVADTQYF
TRBV28 CASSHRDRVDF
TRBV5-1 CASSLESGAGHF
TRBV18 CASSRGLSNTGELFF
TRBV5-1 CASSLEQGSFNSPLHF
TRBV30 CAWSGTGGGAAFF
TRBV7-2 CASSGTSAFTDTQYF
TRBV13 CASSLGLDSRDGYTF
TRBV5-1 CASSLLANSYEQYF
TRBV15 CATSPRTGGNYGYTF
TRBV30 CAWSATHRSYNEQFF
TRBV6-6 CASSYSRGSNQPQHF
TRBV5-5 CASSRSGGTVSGELFF
TRBV7-6 CASSLGILAGGHNEQFF
TRBV30 CAWSRQPNSPLHF
TRBV28 CASSYPTGAKNIQYF
TRBV7-8 CASSPRDRAATNEKLFF
TRBV23-1 CASKSRTRREGYTF
TRBV30 CAWRSLPSTDTQYF
TRBV9 CASSVKECQETQYF
TRBV23-1 CASSQSESDTQYF
TRBV9 CASNSPTGGRNTGELFF
TRBV12-3/TRBV12-4 CASSDSTRYTF
TRBV9 CASSVEGQAYNEQFF
TRBV3-1/TRBV3-2 CASSQVFSSRSSQETQYF
TRBV5-4 CASSLVNSNYGYTF
TRBV9 CASSPTRVGRETQYF
TRBV3-1/TRBV3-2 CASSQDRGGPQETQYF
TRBV18 CASSRTQGDPGYTF
TRBV6-5 CASSLRGGKSLGEQYF
TRBV6-2/TRBV6-3 CASSYSSGTGDHF
TRBV6-1 CASSDRALSTEAFF
TRBV19 CASSIKGATEAFF
TRBV7-3 CASSSLGAVADTQYF
TRBV27 CASSFADRPNYGYTF
TRBV3-1/TRBV3-2 CASSQVGGNTIYF
TRBV9 CASSVGAASTNEKLFF
TRBV6-1 CASSENRSNQPQHF
TRBV19 CASSIRGGTEAFF